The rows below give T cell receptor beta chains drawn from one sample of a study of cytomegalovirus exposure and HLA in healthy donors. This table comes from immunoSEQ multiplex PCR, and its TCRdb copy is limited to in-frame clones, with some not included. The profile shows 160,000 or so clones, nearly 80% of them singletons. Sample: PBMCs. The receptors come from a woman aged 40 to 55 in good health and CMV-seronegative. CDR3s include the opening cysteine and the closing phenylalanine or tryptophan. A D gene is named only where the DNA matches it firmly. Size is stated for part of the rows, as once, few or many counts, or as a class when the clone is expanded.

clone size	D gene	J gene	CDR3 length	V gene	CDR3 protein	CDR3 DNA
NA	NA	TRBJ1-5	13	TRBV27	CASSLFLYQPQHF	NA
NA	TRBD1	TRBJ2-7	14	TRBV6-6	CASAGTASSYEQYF	TGTGCCAGCGCCGGGACAGCTAGCTCCTACGAGCAGTACTTC
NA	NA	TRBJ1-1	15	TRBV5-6	CASSLVGRGNTEAFF	TGTGCCAGCAGCTTGGTGGGCAGGGGGAACACTGAAGCTTTCTTT
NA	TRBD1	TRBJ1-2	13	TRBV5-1	CASSGGYVDGYTF	TGCGCCAGCTCAGGGGGCTATGTCGATGGCTACACCTTC
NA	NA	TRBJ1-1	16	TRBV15	CATSREGGKGDTEAFF	TGTGCCACCAGCAGAGAGGGGGGGAAGGGCGACACTGAAGCTTTCTTT
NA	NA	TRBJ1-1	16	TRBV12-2	CASRLARRQANTEAFF	TGTGCAAGTCGCTTAGCGCGTCGACAGGCAAACACTGAAGCTTTCTTT
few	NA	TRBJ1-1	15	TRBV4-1	CASSQAGGMNTEAFF	TGCGCCAGCAGCCAAGCGGGAGGCATGAACACTGAAGCTTTCTTT
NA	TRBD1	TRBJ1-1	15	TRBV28	CASSSTGGGYTEAFF	TGTGCCAGCAGTTCGACAGGGGGCGGGTACACTGAAGCTTTCTTT
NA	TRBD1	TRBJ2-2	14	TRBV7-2	CASSLDRGTGELFF	TGTGCCAGCAGCTTGGACAGGGGCACCGGGGAGCTGTTTTTT
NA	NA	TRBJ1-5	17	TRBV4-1	CASSQGAGRDLNQPQHF	TGCGCCAGCAGCCAAGGGGCGGGCAGGGACTTAAATCAGCCCCAGCATTTT
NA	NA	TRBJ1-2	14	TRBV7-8	CASSSVEGRDGYTF	TGTGCCAGCAGCTCTGTGGAGGGGCGAGATGGCTACACCTTC
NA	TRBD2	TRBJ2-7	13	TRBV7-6	CASSSTSGYEQYF	TGTGCCAGCAGCTCGACTAGCGGGTACGAGCAGTACTTC
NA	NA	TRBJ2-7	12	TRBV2	CASSEQGYEQYF	TGTGCCAGCAGTGAACAGGGCTACGAGCAGTACTTC
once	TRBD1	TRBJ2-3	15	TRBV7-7	CASSSGTGRADTQYF	TGTGCCAGCAGTTCCGGGACAGGGCGCGCAGATACGCAGTATTTT
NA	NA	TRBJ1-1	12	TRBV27	CASSLIGGGAFF	TGTGCCAGCAGTTTAATTGGCGGAGGGGCTTTCTTT
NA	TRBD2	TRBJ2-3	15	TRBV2	CASIWTSLSTDTQYF	TGTGCCAGCATCTGGACTAGCCTTAGCACAGATACGCAGTATTTT
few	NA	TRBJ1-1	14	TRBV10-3	CAISAGTKNTEAFF	TGTGCCATCAGTGCAGGGACAAAAAACACTGAAGCTTTCTTT
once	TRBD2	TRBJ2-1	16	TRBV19	CASSGRRAGGSNEQFF	TGTGCCAGTAGTGGTCGCCGGGCGGGGGGGTCGAATGAGCAGTTCTTC
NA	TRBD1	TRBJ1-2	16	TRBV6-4	CASSDSYRGDRAGYTF	TGTGCCAGCAGTGACTCGTACAGGGGGGACCGGGCAGGCTACACCTTC
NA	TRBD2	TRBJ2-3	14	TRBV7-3	CASSLGAGSDTQYF	TGTGCCAGCAGCTTAGGAGCGGGGTCAGATACGCAGTATTTT
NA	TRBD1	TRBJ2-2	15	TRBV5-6	CASSPDRVLTGELFF	TGTGCCAGCAGTCCGGACAGGGTTTTGACCGGGGAGCTGTTTTTT
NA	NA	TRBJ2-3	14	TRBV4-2	CASSQVDAGYTQYF	TGTGCCAGCAGCCAAGTTGATGCGGGGTATACGCAGTATTTT
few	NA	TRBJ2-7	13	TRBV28	CASSLGGGREQYF	TGTGCCAGCAGTTTAGGGGGGGGCCGCGAGCAGTACTTC
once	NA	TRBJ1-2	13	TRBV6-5	CASSYGHTYGYTF	TGTGCCAGCAGTTACGGACATACCTATGGCTACACCTTC
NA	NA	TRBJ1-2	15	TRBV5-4	CASSSLGAAFYGYTF	TGTGCCAGCAGCTCTCTGGGGGCGGCATTCTATGGCTACACCTTC
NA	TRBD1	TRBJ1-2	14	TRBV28	CASSPWTGHYGYTF	TGTGCCAGCAGCCCCTGGACAGGGCACTATGGCTACACCTTC
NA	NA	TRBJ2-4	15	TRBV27	CASSPVSGAKNIQYF	TGTGCCAGCAGTCCCGTTTCGGGAGCCAAAAACATTCAGTACTTC
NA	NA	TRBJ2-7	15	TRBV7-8	CASSLGFSGGYEQYF	TGTGCCAGCAGCTTAGGATTTTCCGGGGGCTACGAGCAGTACTTC
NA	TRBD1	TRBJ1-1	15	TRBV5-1	CASSYQGAMNTEAFF	TGCGCCAGCAGCTACCAGGGGGCCATGAACACTGAAGCTTTCTTT
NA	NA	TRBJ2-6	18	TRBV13	CASSLEAGVRSGANVLTF	TGTGCCAGCAGCTTAGAGGCAGGGGTTCGCTCTGGGGCCAACGTCCTGACTTTC
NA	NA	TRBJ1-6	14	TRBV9	CASSSNRTNFTLHF	TGTGCCAGCAGCTCAAACAGGACGAACTTCACCCTCCACTTT